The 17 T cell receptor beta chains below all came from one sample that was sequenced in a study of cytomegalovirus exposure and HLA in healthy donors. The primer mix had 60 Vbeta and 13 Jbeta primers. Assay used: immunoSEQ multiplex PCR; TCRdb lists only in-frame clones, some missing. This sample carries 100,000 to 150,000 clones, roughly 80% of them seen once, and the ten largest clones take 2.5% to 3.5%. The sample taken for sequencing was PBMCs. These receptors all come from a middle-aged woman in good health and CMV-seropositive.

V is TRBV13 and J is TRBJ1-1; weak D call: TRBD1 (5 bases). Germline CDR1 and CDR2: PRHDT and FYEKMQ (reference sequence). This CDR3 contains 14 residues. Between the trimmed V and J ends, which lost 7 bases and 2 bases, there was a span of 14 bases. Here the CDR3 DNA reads TGTGCCAGCACCGGGACTGGCGGAAACACTGAAGCTTTCTTT. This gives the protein CASTGTGGNTEAFF. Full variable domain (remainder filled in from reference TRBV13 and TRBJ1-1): AAGVIQSPRHLIKEKRETATLKCYPIPRHDTVYWYQQGPGQDPQFLISFYEKMQSDKGSIPDRFSAQQFSDYHSELNMSSLELGDSALYFCASTGTGGNTEAFFGQGTRLTVV.

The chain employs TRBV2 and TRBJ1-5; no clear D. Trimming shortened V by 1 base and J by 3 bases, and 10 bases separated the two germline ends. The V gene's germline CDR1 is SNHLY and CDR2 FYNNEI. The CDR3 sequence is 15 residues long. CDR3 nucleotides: TGTGCCAGCAGTGAAGGAGGGCTGGACAATCAGCCCCAGCATTTT. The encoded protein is CASSEGGLDNQPQHF.

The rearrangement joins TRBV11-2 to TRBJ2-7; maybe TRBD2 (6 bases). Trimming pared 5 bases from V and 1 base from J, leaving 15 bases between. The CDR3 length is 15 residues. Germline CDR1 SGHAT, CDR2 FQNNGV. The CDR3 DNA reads TGTGCCAGCAGCCTAGGATTTAGCGGTTCCTACGAGCAGTACTTC. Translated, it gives CASSLGFSGSYEQYF. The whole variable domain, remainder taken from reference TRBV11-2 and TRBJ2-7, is EAGVAQSPRYKIIEKRQSVAFWCNPISGHATLYWYQQILGQGPKLLIQFQNNGVVDDSQLPKDRFSAERLKGVDSTLKIQPAKLEDSAVYLCASSLGFSGSYEQYFGPGTRLTVT.

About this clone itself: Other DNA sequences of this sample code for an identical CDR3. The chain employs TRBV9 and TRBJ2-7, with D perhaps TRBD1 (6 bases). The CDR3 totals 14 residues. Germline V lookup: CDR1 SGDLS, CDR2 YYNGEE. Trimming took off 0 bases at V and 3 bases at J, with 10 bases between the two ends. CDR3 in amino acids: CASSVAPDSYEQYF. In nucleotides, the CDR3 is TGTGCCAGCAGCGTAGCTCCGGACAGCTACGAGCAGTACTTC.

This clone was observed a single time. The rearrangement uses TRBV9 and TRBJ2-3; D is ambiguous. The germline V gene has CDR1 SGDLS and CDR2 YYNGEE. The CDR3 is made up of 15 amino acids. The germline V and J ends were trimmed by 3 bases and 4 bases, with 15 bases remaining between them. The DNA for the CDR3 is TGTGCCAGCAGCGGCCGAGGTAGCAAGTCAGATACGCAGTATTTT. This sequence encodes CASSGRGSKSDTQYF.

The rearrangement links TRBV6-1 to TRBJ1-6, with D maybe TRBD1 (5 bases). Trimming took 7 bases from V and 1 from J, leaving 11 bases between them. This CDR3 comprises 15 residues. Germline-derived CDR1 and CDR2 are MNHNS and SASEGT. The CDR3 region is CASTSGKSYNSPLHF. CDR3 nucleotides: TGTGCCAGCACCTCAGGGAAGTCCTATAATTCACCCCTCCACTTT.

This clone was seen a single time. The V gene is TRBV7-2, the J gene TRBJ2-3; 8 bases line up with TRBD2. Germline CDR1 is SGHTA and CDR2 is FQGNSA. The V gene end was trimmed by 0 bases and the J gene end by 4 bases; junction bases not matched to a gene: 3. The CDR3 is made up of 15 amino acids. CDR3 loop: CASSLAAGVADTQYF. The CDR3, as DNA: TGTGCCAGCAGCTTAGCAGCGGGGGTAGCAGATACGCAGTATTTT.

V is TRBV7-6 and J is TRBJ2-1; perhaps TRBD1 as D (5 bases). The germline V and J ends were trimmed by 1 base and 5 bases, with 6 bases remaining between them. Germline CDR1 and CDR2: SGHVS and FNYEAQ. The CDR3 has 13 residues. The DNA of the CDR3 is TGTGCCAGCAGCTTAGAAGGGGACAATGAGCAGTTCTTC. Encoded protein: CASSLEGDNEQFF.

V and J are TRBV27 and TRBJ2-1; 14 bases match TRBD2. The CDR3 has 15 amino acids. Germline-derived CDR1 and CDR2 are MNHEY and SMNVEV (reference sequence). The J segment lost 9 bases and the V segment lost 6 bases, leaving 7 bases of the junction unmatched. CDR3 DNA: TGTGCCAGCAGGGGACTAGCGGGAGTCGGCGGTGAGCAGTTCTTC. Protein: CASRGLAGVGGEQFF.

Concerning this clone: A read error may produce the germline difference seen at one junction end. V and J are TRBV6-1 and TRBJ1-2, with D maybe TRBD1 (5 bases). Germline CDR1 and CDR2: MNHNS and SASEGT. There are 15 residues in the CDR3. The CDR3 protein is CASSEVLGTYYSYTF. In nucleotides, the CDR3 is TGTGCCAGCAGTGAAGTCTTGGGGACTTACTATAGCTACACCTTC.

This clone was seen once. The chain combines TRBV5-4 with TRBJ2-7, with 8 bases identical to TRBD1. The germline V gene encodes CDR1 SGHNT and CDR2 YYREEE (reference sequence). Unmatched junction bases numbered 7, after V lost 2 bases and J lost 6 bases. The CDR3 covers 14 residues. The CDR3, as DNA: TGTGCCAGCAGCTTTGGCTACGACAGGGGCGAGCAGTACTTC. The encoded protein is CASSFGYDRGEQYF.

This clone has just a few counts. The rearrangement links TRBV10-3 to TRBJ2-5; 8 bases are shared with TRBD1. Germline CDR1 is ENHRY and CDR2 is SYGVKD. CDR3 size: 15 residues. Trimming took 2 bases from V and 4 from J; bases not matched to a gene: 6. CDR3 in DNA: TGTGCCATCAGTGAGGGGGGACAGGTAGTAGAGACCCAGTACTTC. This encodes CAISEGGQVVETQYF.

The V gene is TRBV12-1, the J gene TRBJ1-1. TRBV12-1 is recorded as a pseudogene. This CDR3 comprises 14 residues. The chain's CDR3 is CASSPGGVGTEAFF. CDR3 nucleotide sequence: TGTGCCAGCAGCCCCGGGGGGGTGGGGACTGAAGCTTTCTTT.

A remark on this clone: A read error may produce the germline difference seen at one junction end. CDR3 sequence: CATGRSTGKLFF. In DNA, the CDR3 is TGTGCCACCGGGCGGTCCACCGGGAAGCTGTTTTTT. V and J are TRBV6-5 and TRBJ2-2; D might be TRBD2 (5 bases). CDR1 and CDR2 from the germline V gene are MNHEY and SVGAGI. The CDR3 has 12 amino acids.

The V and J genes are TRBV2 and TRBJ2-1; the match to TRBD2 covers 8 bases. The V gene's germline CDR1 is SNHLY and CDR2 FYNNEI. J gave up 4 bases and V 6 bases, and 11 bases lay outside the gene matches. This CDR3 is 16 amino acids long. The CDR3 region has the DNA TGTGCCAGCAGGCAAGCGGGGGCAGGGAGGTACAATGAGCAGTTCTTC. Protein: CASRQAGAGRYNEQFF.

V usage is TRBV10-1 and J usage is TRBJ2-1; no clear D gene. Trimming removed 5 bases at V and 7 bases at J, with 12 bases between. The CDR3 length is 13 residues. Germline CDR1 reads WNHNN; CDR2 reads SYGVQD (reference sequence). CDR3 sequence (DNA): TGCGCCAGCAGTCTCCTGGGCCCAAATGAGCAGTTCTTC. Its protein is CASSLLGPNEQFF.

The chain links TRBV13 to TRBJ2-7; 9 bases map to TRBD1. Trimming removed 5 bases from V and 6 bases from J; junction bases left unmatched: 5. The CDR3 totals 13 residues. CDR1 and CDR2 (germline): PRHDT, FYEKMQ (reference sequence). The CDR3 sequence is CASSRGDRAEQYF. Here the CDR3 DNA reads TGTGCCAGCAGCCGAGGGGACAGGGCCGAGCAGTACTTC.